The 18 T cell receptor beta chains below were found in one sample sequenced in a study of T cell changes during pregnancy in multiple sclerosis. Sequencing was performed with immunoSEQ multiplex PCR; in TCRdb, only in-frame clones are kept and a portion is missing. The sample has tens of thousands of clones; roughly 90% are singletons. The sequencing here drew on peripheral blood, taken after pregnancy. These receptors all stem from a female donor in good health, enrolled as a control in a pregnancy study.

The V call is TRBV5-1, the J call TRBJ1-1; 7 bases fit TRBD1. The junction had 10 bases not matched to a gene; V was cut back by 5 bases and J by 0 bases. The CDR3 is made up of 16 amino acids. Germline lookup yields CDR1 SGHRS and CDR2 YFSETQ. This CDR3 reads CASSPLMGQMNTEAFF. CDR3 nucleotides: TGCGCCAGCAGTCCCCTGATGGGACAGATGAACACTGAAGCTTTCTTT.

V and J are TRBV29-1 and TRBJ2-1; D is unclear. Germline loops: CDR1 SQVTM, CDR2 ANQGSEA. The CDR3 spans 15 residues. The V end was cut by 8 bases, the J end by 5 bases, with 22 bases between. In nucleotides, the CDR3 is TGCAGCTCCGATTTATTAGTCAGGAAAGACAATGAGCAGTTCTTC. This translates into CSSDLLVRKDNEQFF.

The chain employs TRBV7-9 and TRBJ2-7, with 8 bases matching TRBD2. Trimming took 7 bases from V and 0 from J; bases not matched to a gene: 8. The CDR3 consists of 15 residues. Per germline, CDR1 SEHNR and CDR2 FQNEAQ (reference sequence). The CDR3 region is CASTRARGVSYEQYF. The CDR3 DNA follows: TGTGCCAGCACCCGGGCGCGGGGGGTCTCCTACGAGCAGTACTTC.

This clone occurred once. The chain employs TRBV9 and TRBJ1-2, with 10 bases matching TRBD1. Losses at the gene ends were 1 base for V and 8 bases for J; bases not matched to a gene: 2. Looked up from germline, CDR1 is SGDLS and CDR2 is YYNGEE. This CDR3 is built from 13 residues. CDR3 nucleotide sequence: TGTGCCAGCAGCGTACCGGGACAGGGGGGCTACACCTTC. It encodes CASSVPGQGGYTF.

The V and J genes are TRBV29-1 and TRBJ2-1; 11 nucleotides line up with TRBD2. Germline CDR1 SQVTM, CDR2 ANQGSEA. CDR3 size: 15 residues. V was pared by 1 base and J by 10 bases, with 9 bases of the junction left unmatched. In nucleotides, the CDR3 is TGCAGCGTTGAAGGCGCGCTAGCGGGAGGAGGGGAGCAGTTCTTC. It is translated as CSVEGALAGGGEQFF.

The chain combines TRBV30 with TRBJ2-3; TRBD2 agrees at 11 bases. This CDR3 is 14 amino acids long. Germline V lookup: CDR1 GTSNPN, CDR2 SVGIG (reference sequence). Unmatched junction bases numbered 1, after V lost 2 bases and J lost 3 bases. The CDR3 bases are TGTGCCTGGAGTCGACTAGCGGGGACAGATACGCAGTATTTT. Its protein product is CAWSRLAGTDTQYF.

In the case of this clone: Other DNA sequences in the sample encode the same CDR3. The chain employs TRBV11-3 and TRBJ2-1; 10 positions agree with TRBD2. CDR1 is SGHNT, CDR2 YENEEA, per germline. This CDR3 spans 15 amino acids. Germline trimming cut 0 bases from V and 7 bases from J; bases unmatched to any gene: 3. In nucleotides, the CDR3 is TGTGCCAGCAGCTTAGAGAGCGGGGGGGCAAATGAGCAGTTCTTC. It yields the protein CASSLESGGANEQFF.

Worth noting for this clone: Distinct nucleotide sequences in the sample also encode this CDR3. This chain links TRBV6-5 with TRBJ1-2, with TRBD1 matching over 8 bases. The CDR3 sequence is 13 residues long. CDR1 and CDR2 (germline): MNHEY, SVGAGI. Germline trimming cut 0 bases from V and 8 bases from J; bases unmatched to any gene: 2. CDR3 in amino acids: CASSYSQGVGYTF. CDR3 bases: TGTGCCAGCAGTTACTCACAGGGGGTCGGCTACACCTTC.

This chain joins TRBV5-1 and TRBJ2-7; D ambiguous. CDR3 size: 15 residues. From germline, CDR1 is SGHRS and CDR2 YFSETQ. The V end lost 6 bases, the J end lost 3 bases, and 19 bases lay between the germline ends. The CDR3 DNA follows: TGCGCCAGCACCCTGGAAGCCGGAGCCTTCTACGAGCAGTACTTC. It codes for CASTLEAGAFYEQYF.

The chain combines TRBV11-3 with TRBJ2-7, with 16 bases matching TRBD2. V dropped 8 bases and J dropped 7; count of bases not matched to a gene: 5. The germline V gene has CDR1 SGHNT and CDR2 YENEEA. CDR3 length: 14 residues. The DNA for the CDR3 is TGTGCCAGCGGACCGGGACTAGCGGGAGGGGAGCAGTACTTC. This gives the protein CASGPGLAGGEQYF.

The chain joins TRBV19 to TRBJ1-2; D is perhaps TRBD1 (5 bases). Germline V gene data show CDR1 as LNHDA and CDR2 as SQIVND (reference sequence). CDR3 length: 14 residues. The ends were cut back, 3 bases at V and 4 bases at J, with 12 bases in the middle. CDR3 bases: TGTGCCAGTAGTATGGGACTGACGTCCTATGGCTACACCTTC. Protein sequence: CASSMGLTSYGYTF.

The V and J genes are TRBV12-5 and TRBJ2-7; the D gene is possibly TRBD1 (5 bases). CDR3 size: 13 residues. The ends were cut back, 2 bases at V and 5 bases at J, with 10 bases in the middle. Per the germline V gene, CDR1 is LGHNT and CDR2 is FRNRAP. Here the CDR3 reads CASGLKGYHEQYF. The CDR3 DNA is TGTGCTAGTGGTTTGAAGGGGTACCACGAGCAGTACTTC.

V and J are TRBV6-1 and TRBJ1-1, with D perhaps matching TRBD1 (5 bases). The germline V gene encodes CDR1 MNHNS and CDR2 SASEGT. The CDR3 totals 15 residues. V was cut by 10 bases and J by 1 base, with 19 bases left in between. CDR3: CATLGWGRANTEAFF. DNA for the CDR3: TGTGCCACCCTGGGATGGGGCAGAGCGAACACTGAAGCTTTCTTT.

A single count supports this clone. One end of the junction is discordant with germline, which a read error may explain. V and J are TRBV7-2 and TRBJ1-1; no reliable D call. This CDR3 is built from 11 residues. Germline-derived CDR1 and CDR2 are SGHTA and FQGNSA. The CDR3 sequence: CASSLNSEAFF. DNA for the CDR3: TGTGCCAGCAGCTTAAACAGTGAAGCTTTCTTT.

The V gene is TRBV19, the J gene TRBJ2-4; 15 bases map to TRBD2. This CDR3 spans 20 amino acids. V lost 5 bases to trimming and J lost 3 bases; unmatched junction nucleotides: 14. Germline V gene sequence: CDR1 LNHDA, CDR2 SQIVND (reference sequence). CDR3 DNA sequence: TGTGCCAGTAGTGGGGAGCGGACTAGCGGGGGGGAGTATAACAAAAACATTCAGTACTTC. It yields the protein CASSGERTSGGEYNKNIQYF. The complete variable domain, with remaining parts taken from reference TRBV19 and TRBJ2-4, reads DGGITQSPKYLFRKEGQNVTLSCEQNLNHDAMYWYRQDPGQGLRLIYYSQIVNDFQKGDIAEGYSVSREKKESFPLTVTSAQKNPTAFYLCASSGERTSGGEYNKNIQYFGAGTRLSVL.

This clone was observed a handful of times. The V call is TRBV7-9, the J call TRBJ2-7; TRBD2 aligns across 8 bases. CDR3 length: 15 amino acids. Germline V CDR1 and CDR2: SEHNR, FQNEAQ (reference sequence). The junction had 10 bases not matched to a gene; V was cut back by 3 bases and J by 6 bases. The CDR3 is CASSFNAGGLTEQYF. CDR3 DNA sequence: TGTGCCAGCAGCTTTAACGCGGGAGGCCTTACCGAGCAGTACTTC.

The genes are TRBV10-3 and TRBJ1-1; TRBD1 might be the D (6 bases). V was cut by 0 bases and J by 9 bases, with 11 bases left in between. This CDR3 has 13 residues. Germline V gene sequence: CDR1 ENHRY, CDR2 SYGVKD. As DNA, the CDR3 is TGTGCCATCAGTGAGTCTTTTACAGGGCAAGCTTTCTTT. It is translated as CAISESFTGQAFF.

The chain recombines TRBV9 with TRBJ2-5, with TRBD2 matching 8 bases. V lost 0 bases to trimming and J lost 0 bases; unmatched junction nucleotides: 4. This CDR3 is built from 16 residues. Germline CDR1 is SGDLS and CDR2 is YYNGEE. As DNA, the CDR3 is TGTGCCAGCAGCGTAGCGGGGGGGGGCCACCAAGAGACCCAGTACTTC. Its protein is CASSVAGGGHQETQYF. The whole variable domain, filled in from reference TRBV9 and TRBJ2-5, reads DSGVTQTPKHLITATGQRVTLRCSPRSGDLSVYWYQQSLDQGLQFLIQYYNGEERAKGNILERFSAQQFPDLHSELNLSSLELGDSALYFCASSVAGGGHQETQYFGPGTRLLVL.